Sequencing of this TCR beta chain was carried out in a study of T cell changes during pregnancy in multiple sclerosis (dated by TCRdb to about 2019). With regard to the full study: The study examined how the T cell repertoire changed over the course of pregnancy in women with multiple sclerosis.

A word on this clone: This receptor's antigen is unknown. No base-level quality is on record; no much larger clone is a single base apart.

The library was built by means of the immunoSEQ multiplex PCR assay. The immuneACCESS repertoire file appears here via TCRdb, limited to in-frame rearrangements. These files lack a portion of the clones; in checked studies, under half of the deficit traces to unresolved V genes, and the cause of the others is not known. The sample profile shows about 38,000 clones; 88% of them were found once. The ten largest clonotypes hold around 7.2% of the sample. The trim is 4 bases for V and 4 bases for J, with a gap of 8 bases between the germline ends. From cysteine to phenylalanine, the CDR3 is 11 amino acids long. Kept here is only the CDR3 DNA, which spans 33 bases and is read in frame from base 1. In the germline V gene (reference sequence), CDR1 corresponds to DFQATT and CDR2 to SNEGSKA.

This TCR was sampled from a female donor with multiple sclerosis, enrolled in a pregnancy study. This specimen was CD8+ T cells from peripheral blood mononuclear cells, taken in the third trimester of pregnancy. This sequence uses TRBV20-1 and TRBJ2-7; the D segment could be TRBD1, given 6 matching bases. This receptor has the CDR3 CSAIDRYEQYF. The DNA sequence follows: TGCAGTGCTATCGACAGGTACGAGCAGTACTTC.